The subject of this entry is one T cell receptor (beta chain). This clone has more than one count but fewer than ten. The specificity of this receptor is unknown. Per-nucleotide qualities are absent, and no much larger clonotype sits a single base away. The library was obtained by the immunoSEQ multiplex PCR assay. A mixture of 60 forward primers for TCR Vbeta segments and 13 reverse primers for TCR Jbeta segments was used in the multiplex PCR. The CDR3 region of rearranged TCR beta genes was amplified from genomic DNA by a multiplex PCR assay. The Illumina HiSeq System was used to sequence the amplified TCR beta libraries as 87-base-pair reads. As for how the authors treated the data: Across the 600 to 700 repertoires, a later analysis counted tens of millions of unique TCR beta chains, around 11 million of which were shared by at least two donors. Raw reads were error-corrected and collapsed into unique sequences with a nearest-neighbor algorithm that merged closely related sequences to remove PCR and sequencing errors. To assign V, D and J gene segments, CDR3 sequences were aligned to IMGT reference sequences. For a sequence to be retained, at least a six-nucleotide match to both a V gene segment and a J gene segment was required. A rearrangement was called productive if the CDR3 had no stop codons and remained in frame with V and J, and every other rearrangement was called non-productive. CDR3 was defined by IMGT convention, running from the second conserved V-encoded cysteine to the conserved J-encoded phenylalanine. The earlier analysis of a few hundred of the donors excluded sequences that lacked an unambiguous match to a single V gene segment. In an earlier analysis of 587 of the donors, V segments were called functional above 56.7% productive rearrangements and were called segregating when the between-donor standard deviation exceeded 5%. To diagnose cytomegalovirus status from the catalog of TCR beta chain sequences, a statistical classification framework was built. V and J gene assignment, in a later analysis, came from comparing TCR nucleotide sequences with IMGT/GENE-DB human TR gene sequences. In a later analysis, CDR3 sequences and most-parsimonious VDJ recombination scenarios were assigned using the TCRdist pipeline. In a later analysis, each TCR beta chain was defined by its CDR3 amino acid sequence together with its V-gene family, and reads lacking a unique V-gene family were excluded. As a way to deal with suspected cross-contamination and a sequencing artifact, a later analysis dropped 450 to 600 nucleotide sequences that were highly shared and had low generation probability. For each public chain, a later analysis derived a clonal expansion index from normalized ranks of inferred template counts within each repertoire. Generation probabilities in a later analysis came from a VDJ recombination model fitted to out-of-frame rearrangements, and those results were checked against IGoR. A later analysis scored TCR-TCR, TCR-HLA and TCR-CMV co-occurrence with hypergeometric tests, applying a repertoire-size bias correction to TCR pairs. False discovery rates were estimated in a later analysis by permuting HLA or CMV assignments 20 times. In a later analysis, co-occurring TCRs were grouped using DBSCAN, with TCRdist sequence similarity added in when clustering inside HLA-allele-positive subsets. For co-occurrence clustering, repertoires with fewer than 30,000 or more than 120,000 public chains were excluded, along with a handful of repertoires with anomalous nucleotide sharing. Drawn from immuneACCESS, this table holds only the in-frame rearrangements with V and J called that TCRdb kept. Clones are partly lost; checked studies trace under half to an unresolved V gene and leave the rest unexplained. Clone size and the V and J calls come from that table; the DNA yielded D and trimming. This sample has approximately 160,000 clones in its table, and over 65% of those were observed once. Roughly 1.4% of the sample belongs to the ten largest clones.

The cohort consisted of 600 or so healthy bone marrow donors. Cohort members were all nominally healthy when sampled, although unrecorded immune exposures were likely present. The donor was CMV seropositive and belonged to the group of about 290 seropositive cohort members. A peripheral blood sample was collected from each donor, and TCR beta sequencing was performed on peripheral blood mononuclear cells. Genomic DNA was extracted from the blood cell samples with the Qiagen DNeasy Blood Extraction Kit. The data stem from a study of cytomegalovirus exposure and HLA in healthy donors (dated by TCRdb to about 2017). With respect to the entire study: In an earlier analysis of several hundred of the donors, less than 350 Gb of sequence data and 90 million to 120 million unique TCR beta sequences from roughly 200 million T cells were reported. Besides the first cohort of 500 to 700 subjects, a separate validation cohort made up of 120 different subjects was used. Class I and class II HLA loci were covered by the typing at four-digit resolution. To decide whether each TCR beta V gene segment behaved as functional or pseudogenic, an earlier analysis of some 540 of the donors relied on high-throughput TCR beta sequencing. Rather than using new phenotypic data, the later analysis identified candidate immune exposures from TCR beta sequences and from how often those sequences occurred across donors. An early release covering over 500 HLA-typed donors comprised about 300 gigabases of sequencing data and some 79 million unique TCR sequences. Among roughly 370 genotyped donors of the cohort, an average of approximately 250,000 unique TCR beta nucleotide sequences were sequenced per donor, 15% to 20% of them non-productive. The study used immunosequencing to profile the T cell repertoires of around 600 subjects and linked those repertoires to cytomegalovirus serostatus. To study patterns of TCR occurrence, a later analysis re-analyzed previously published TCR beta repertoires from 666 donors and added high-resolution HLA genotyping. Genome-wide SNP genotypes for about 65% of the 666 donors were used in a later genetic analysis, which treated that subset as a discovery cohort. Of the 300 to 400 genotyped donors, roughly 80% fell in the genetic ancestry cluster associated with self-reported Caucasian donors. All discovery cohort repertoires had been generated using a single sequencing platform. Alongside the repertoire data, information on donor age, sex, ethnicity and CMV serostatus was compiled. To predict cytomegalovirus infection status, the study brought together high-throughput TCR immunosequencing, statistical association of individual TCRs with disease status, and machine learning. Typing coverage varied by locus: roughly 629-630 donors for A, B, C, DRB1 and DQB1; roughly 500 for DQA1; about 600 for DPA1; around 450 for DPB1. Roughly 5 DR-DQ haplotypes were handled as single units for association and clustering because linkage in the cohort was strong. The aim of the study was to test whether cataloging public T cell receptors could identify signatures of past pathogen exposure. The investigation overall reported the following: Most TCR sequences were seen in very few donors, while some public TCRs were found in many individuals. Correlated functional status among segregating V segments might be attributable to linkage disequilibrium, but an unknown experimental factor could not be ruled out. Broadly in line with IMGT annotations, most TCR beta V segments showed up in productive rearrangements about 90% or about 30% of the time in an earlier analysis of 450 to 750 of the donors. Compared with equally common non-associated chains, HLA-associated TCR beta chains in a later analysis were more clonally expanded and had lower generation probabilities. The cohort was sequenced for TCR beta chains only, and without alpha or paired-chain data the features that could be detected were limited. The presence/absence analyses assumed that sequencing depth was roughly uniform across donors, and that assumption may not be true. In vitro tests confirmed that three of the cytomegalovirus-associated TCR beta chains recognize cytomegalovirus antigens. Specific HLA alleles were associated with 16,951 TCR beta sequences at a false discovery rate of 0.05 in a later analysis. A cluster of highly shared sequence variants was judged likely to be a technical artifact of the sequencing pipeline. HLA typing was unavailable for some donors at each locus, so association tests used only the typed subset. A further reported finding was that TCR beta sequences accurately predicted the HLA-A and HLA-B alleles for most subjects in the first cohort. A later analysis found that most CMV-associated TCR beta chains appeared HLA-restricted, with HLA associations seemingly driven largely by CMV exposure. Compared with the approximately 670-donor mean, donors in an Asian-associated ancestry cluster had fewer N-insertions in productive TCRs, according to a later genetic analysis. The 87-base-pair reads could not distinguish some IMGT-functional V segments, including TRBV6-2 and TRBV6-3, so those segments were excluded. In both the original and validation cohorts, the classifier was reported to diagnose cytomegalovirus status with high specificity and sensitivity. In a later analysis, several top co-occurrence clusters were reported to appear linked to parvovirus B19, influenza, CMV and Epstein-Barr virus. CMV serostatus was the only immune exposure information available for the cohort. Because counts were too low, about 17 rarely observed V segments, including chromosome 9 orphons, were excluded from the earlier analysis of 587 of the donors. A later analysis found that TCR association rates varied across HLA loci, with DRB1 alleles showing the most associated TCRs and HLA-C alleles the fewest. According to the authors, the approach could potentially be generalized to other disease states and immunological phenotypes. When HLA alleles, especially DR and DQ, strongly co-occurred, TCR associations were difficult to assign to individual alleles. In the study, around 150 TCR beta chains were listed as associated with cytomegalovirus. A later genetic analysis associated a missense DCLRE1C variant with V-gene and J-gene trimming of TCR beta chains, and an independent cohort replicated the association.

V and J lose 4 bases and 8 bases, and a span of 23 bases separates them. From the cysteine through the phenylalanine, the CDR3 covers 16 amino acids. Only the CDR3 DNA stays, 48 bases, in frame from base 1. Sequences were obtained from PBMCs. This receptor was identified in a woman in her twenties or thirties in good health and CMV-seropositive. The V and J genes are TRBV23-1 and TRBJ1-2; matching of 5 bases hints at TRBD1 as the D gene. TRBV23-1 counts as an open reading frame of uncertain function. The CDR3 corresponds to CASSPVRGGCREGYTF. In nucleotides, the sequence is TGCGCCAGCAGTCCCGTTCGGGGGGGTTGTCGAGAGGGCTACACCTTC.